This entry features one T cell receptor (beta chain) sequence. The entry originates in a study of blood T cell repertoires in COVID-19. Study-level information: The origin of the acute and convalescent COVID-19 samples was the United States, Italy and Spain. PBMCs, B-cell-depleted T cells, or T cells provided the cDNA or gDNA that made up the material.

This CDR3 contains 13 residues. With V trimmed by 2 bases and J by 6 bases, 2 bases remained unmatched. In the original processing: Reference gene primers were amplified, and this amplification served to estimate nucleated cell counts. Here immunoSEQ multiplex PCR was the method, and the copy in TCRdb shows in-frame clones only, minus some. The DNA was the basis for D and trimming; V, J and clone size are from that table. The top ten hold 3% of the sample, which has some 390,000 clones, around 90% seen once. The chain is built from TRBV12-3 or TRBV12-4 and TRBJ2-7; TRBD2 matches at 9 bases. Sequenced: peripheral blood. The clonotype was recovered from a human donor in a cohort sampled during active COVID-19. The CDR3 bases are TGTGCCAGCAGTTTAAGCGGGGGGCTCGAGCAGTACTTC. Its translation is CASSLSGGLEQYF.